This T cell receptor (beta chain) originates from a study of neoadjuvant anti-PD-1 for oral cavity cancer. A remark on this clone: Its antigen is unknown.

The table came from immunoSEQ multiplex PCR; TCRdb's copy has only in-frame clones and leaves some out. The data contain fewer than 35,000 clones, 87% of them singletons. General study findings and limits: Only a few patients per response group were TCR-analyzed; validation needed.

Between the trimmed V and J ends, which lost 0 bases and 6 bases, there was a span of 14 bases. The CDR3 sequence is 15 residues long. Germline V gives CDR1 MNHNS, CDR2 SASEGT. This chain uses TRBV6-1 with TRBJ1-1; unclear D gene. The input for sequencing was PBMCs, taken before nivolumab (anti-PD-1) treatment. The sequence derives from a person aged 35-79 years with oral cavity squamous cell carcinoma. The CDR3: CASSEARSGSSEAFF. The CDR3 nucleotides read TGTGCCAGCAGTGAAGCTAGATCAGGCAGCTCTGAAGCTTTCTTT.